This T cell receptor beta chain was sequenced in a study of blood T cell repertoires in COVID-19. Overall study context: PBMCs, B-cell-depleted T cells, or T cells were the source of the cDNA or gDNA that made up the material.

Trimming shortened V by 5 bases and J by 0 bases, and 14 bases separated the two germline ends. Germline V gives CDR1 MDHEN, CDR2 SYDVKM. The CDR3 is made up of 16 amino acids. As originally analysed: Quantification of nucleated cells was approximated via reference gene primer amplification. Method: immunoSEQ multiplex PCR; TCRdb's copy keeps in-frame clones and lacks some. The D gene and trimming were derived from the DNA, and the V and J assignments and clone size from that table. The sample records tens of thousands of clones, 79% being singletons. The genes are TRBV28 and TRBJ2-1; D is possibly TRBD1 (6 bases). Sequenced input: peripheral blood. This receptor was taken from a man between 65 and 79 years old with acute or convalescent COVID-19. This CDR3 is CASSTRRDTSYNEQFF. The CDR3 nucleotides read TGTGCCAGCAGTACTAGACGGGACACCTCCTACAATGAGCAGTTCTTC.